One and the same sample provided the 7 T cell receptor beta chains below, sequenced in a study of cytomegalovirus exposure and HLA in healthy donors. Use of 60 Vbeta and 13 Jbeta primers characterized the PCR. Using immunoSEQ multiplex PCR, the repertoire was profiled, and TCRdb retains in-frame clones only, with some absent. Of around 150,000 clones listed, 82% were seen once; the top ten hold approximately 3%. The sequenced sample consisted of PBMCs. Source of these receptors: a male donor in good health and CMV-seronegative.

The V gene is TRBV25-1, the J gene TRBJ1-1; weak D call: TRBD1 (6 bases). Germline lookup yields CDR1 MGHDK and CDR2 SYGVNS. The ends were cut back, 6 bases at V and 11 bases at J, with 19 bases in the middle. The CDR3 consists of 13 residues. This CDR3 is CASSEGGGARAFF. The DNA for the CDR3 is TGTGCCAGCAGCGAAGGTGGGGGGGCTAGGGCTTTCTTT.

A few counts support this clone. The V gene is TRBV11-2, the J gene TRBJ1-4; TRBD1 matches 7 bases. With 1 base clipped from V and 2 bases from J, the junction kept 4 bases outside the gene matches. Germline V gene lookup returns CDR1 SGHAT and CDR2 FQNNGV. This CDR3 has 16 residues. CDR3 bases: TGTGCCAGCAGCTTAGGGAGAGGGGGCACTAATGAAAAACTGTTTTTT. Translation gives CASSLGRGGTNEKLFF.

The chain uses TRBV10-3 and TRBJ1-1; 7 bases align to TRBD1. The CDR3 totals 14 residues. Germline CDR1 reads ENHRY; CDR2 reads SYGVKD. Trimming cost V 10 bases and J 4 bases; bases outside gene matches: 12. This CDR3 reads CATFPGTAGTEAFF. Here the CDR3 DNA reads TGTGCCACTTTCCCCGGGACAGCCGGCACTGAAGCTTTCTTT.

The gene calls are TRBV9 and TRBJ1-1; 8 bases align to TRBD1. Per the germline V gene, CDR1 is SGDLS and CDR2 is YYNGEE. The V and J ends lost 0 bases and 0 bases, in that order; junction bases with no gene match: 1. The length of the CDR3 is 15 residues. The CDR3 spells CASSVGTGLNTEAFF. CDR3 coding DNA: TGTGCCAGCAGCGTAGGGACAGGGCTGAACACTGAAGCTTTCTTT.

J is TRBJ2-7 and V is TRBV25-1, with D possibly matching TRBD1 (7 bases). V lost 8 bases to trimming and J lost 6 bases, with 17 bases between them. The germline gives CDR1 MGHDK, CDR2 SYGVNS. The CDR3 has 13 residues. The chain's CDR3 is CASGTGEVSEQYF. In nucleotides, the CDR3 is TGTGCCAGCGGTACAGGGGAGGTCAGCGAGCAGTACTTC.

In this sample, this clone turned up once. The V gene is TRBV11-1, the J gene TRBJ2-7; D is perhaps TRBD2 (6 bases). Germline V gene data show CDR1 as SGHAT and CDR2 as FQDESV (reference sequence). The CDR3 is 16 amino acids. V was pared by 3 bases and J by 3 bases, with 18 bases between. CDR3 in amino acids: CASSFQGLPQYYEQYF. The CDR3 DNA sequence: TGTGCCAGCAGCTTCCAGGGACTTCCACAATACTACGAGCAGTACTTC.

This chain joins TRBV5-6 and TRBJ1-1, with D unclear. The V gene's germline CDR1 is SGHDT and CDR2 YYEEEE. The CDR3 consists of 13 residues. V was trimmed by 0 bases and J by 8 bases, leaving 11 bases between them. In DNA, the CDR3 is TGTGCCAGCAGCTTGGGAGCCGGGAGCGAAGCTTTCTTT. Encoded protein: CASSLGAGSEAFF. Based on the CDR3 plus reference TRBV5-6 and TRBJ1-1, the full variable domain is DAGVTQSPTHLIKTRGQQVTLRCSPKSGHDTVSWYQQALGQGPQFIFQYYEEEERQRGNFPDRFSGHQFPNYSSELNVNALLLGDSALYLCASSLGAGSEAFFGQGTRLTVV.